This T cell receptor (beta chain) was sequenced during a study of shared T cell receptors in the human thymus. Trimming took 5 bases from V and 10 from J; bases not matched to a gene: 13. Germline CDR1 is MNHEY and CDR2 is SMNVEV (reference sequence). The CDR3 consists of 14 residues. The method was immunoSEQ multiplex PCR; TCRdb's version includes in-frame clones alone and lacks a portion of them. The table includes hundreds of thousands of clones, 88% detected once. The same data also went into a second study, on human thymus T cells. That work contributes: Healthy Finnish infants having corrective surgery for congenital heart defects served as donors. Resections that were taken during corrective heart surgery supplied the thymus tissue. Apparent bias marked the V and J gene usage of thymic and blood repertoires.

Sequenced: thymocytes. V gene TRBV27 combines with J gene TRBJ1-1, with 7 bases that match TRBD1. This TCR came from a boy in the first two years of life with a congenital heart defect. The CDR3 nucleotides read TGTGCCAGCAGTCTGACAGGGTTCGCGGATGGAGCTTTCTTT. Translation gives CASSLTGFADGAFF.